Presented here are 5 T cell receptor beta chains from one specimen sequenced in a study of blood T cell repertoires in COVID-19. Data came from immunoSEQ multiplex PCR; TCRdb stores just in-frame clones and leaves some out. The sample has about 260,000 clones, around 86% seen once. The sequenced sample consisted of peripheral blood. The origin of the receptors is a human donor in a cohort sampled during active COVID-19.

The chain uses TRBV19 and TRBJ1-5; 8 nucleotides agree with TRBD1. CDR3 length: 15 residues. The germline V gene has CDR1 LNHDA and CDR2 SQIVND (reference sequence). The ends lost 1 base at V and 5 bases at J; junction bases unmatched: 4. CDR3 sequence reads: CASSIVGQGDQPQHF. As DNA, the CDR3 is TGTGCCAGTAGTATAGTCGGACAGGGTGATCAGCCCCAGCATTTT.

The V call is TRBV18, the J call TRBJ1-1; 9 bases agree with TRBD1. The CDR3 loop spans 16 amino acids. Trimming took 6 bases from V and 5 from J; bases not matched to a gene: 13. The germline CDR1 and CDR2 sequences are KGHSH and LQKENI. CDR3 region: CASSPLRTGAETEAFF. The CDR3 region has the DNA TGTGCCAGCTCCCCCTTGAGGACAGGGGCAGAGACTGAAGCTTTCTTT.

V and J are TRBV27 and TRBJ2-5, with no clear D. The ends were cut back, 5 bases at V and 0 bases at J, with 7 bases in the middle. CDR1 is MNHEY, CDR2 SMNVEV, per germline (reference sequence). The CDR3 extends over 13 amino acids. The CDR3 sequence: CASSPINQETQYF. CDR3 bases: TGTGCCAGCAGTCCCATCAACCAAGAGACCCAGTACTTC.

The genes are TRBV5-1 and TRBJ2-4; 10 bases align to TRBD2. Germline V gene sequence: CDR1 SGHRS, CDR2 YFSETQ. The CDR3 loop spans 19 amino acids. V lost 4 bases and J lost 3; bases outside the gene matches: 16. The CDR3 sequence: CASSLSSSRLAGLKNIQYF. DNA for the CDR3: TGCGCCAGCAGCCTCTCATCTTCCCGACTAGCGGGCCTCAAAAACATTCAGTACTTC.

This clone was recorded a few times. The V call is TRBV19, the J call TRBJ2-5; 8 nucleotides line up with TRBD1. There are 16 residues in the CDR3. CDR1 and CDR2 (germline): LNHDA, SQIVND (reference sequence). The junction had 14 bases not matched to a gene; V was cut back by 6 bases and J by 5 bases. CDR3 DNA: TGTGCCAGTAGCCCTACCGCGGCAGGGGGCGTTGAGACCCAGTACTTC. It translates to CASSPTAAGGVETQYF.